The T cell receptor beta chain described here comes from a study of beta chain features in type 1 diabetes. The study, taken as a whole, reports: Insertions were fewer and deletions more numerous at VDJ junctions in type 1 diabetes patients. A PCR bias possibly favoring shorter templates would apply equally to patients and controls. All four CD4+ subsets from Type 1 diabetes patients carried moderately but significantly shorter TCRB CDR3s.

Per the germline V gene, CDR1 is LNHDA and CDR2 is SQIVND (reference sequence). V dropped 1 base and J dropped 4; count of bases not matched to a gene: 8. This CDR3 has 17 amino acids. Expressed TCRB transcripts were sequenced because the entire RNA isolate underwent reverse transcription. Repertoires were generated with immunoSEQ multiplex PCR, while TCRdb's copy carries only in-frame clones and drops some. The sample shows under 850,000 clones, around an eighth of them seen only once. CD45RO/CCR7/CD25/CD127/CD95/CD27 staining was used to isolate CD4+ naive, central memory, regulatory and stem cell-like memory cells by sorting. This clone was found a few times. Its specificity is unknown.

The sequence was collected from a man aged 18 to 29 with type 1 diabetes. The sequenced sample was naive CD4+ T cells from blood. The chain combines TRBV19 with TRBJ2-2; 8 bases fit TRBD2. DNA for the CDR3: TGTGCCAGTAGTATAGTTCCAGCGGGGGCCGTCACCGGGGAGCTGTTTTTT. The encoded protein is CASSIVPAGAVTGELFF.